One and the same sample provided the 19 T cell receptor beta chains below, sequenced in a study of T cell repertoires in cytomegalovirus infection. Their target antigens are unknown. TCRdb itself ran the reads through MiXCR, one entry per CDR3 protein. The data hold a few hundred thousand distinct CDR3 sequences, with almost 40% observed a single time. Sequencing was performed on cultured PBMCs, taken from culture after CMV antigen stimulation. These receptors all stem from a human donor in good health (CMV status not recorded). Some clones in this sample may be carry-over from other donors' samples.

This clonotype was seen a handful of times. This sequence joins TRBV7-6 and TRBJ2-1; D unresolved. Germline V gives CDR1 SGHVS, CDR2 FNYEAQ. The CDR3 extends over 13 amino acids. V was pared by 1 base and J by 8 bases, with 9 bases between. CDR3 DNA: TGTGCCAGCAGCTTAGACTGGGGTCATGAGCAGTTCTTC. This codes for CASSLDWGHEQFF.

This clonotype turned up a few times. The chain employs TRBV9 and TRBJ1-4, with D perhaps TRBD1 (5 bases). The CDR3 loop spans 19 amino acids. Deletions cut 0 bases from V and 8 bases from J, with 26 bases between. In germline, CDR1 is SGDLS, CDR2 YYNGEE. CDR3 sequence reads: CASSVAQLPTQDGREKLFF. DNA of the CDR3: TGTGCCAGCAGCGTAGCCCAGCTCCCGACACAGGATGGGCGGGAAAAACTGTTTTTT.

CDR3 region: CASSLGTDYYGYTF. CDR3 coding DNA: TGTGCCAGCAGCTTGGGGACAGACTACTATGGCTACACCTTC. The chain links TRBV7-2 to TRBJ1-2; 7 nucleotides align to TRBD1. CDR1 is SGHTA, CDR2 FQGNSA, per germline. J lost 3 bases, V lost 3 bases, and 4 bases had no gene match. This CDR3 has 14 amino acids.

V is TRBV28 and J is TRBJ2-5; D may match TRBD1 or TRBD2 (5 bases each). CDR1 is MDHEN, CDR2 SYDVKM, per germline. This CDR3 spans 13 amino acids. V lost 6 bases and J lost 0, with 8 bases in between. Here the CDR3 reads CASRRDHQETQYF. For the CDR3, the DNA is TGTGCCAGCAGAAGGGACCACCAAGAGACCCAGTACTTC.

The chain recombines TRBV7-2 with TRBJ2-5; 11 positions agree with TRBD1. CDR1 and CDR2 from the germline V gene are SGHTA and FQGNSA. CDR3 length equals 14 residues. Trimming removed 8 bases from V and 5 bases from J; junction bases left unmatched: 7. CDR3: CASSGQGVMETQYF. The CDR3 coding sequence is TGTGCCAGCTCGGGACAGGGGGTTATGGAGACCCAGTACTTC.

This chain's CDR3 is CASSRELAGIYGTDTQYF. The CDR3 DNA reads as TGTGCCAGCTCGCGAGAACTAGCGGGAATTTACGGCACAGATACGCAGTATTTT. This rearrangement joins TRBV7-2 to TRBJ2-3; 10 bases fit TRBD2. This CDR3 contains 18 residues. The ends lost 8 bases at V and 1 base at J; junction bases unmatched: 15. In germline, CDR1 is SGHTA, CDR2 FQGNSA.

The genes are TRBV7-6 and TRBJ2-1; possibly TRBD2 for D (5 bases). The CDR3 sequence is 12 residues long. Trimming shortened V by 3 bases and J by 8 bases, and 8 bases separated the two germline ends. Germline values: CDR1 SGHVS, CDR2 FNYEAQ. The CDR3 bases are TGTGCCAGCAGCTTTTTGCGGGATGAGCAGTTCTTC. It codes for CASSFLRDEQFF.

V is TRBV20-1 and J is TRBJ1-1; D not certain. Germline CDR1 is DFQATT and CDR2 is SNEGSKA (reference sequence). Trimming removed 0 bases from V and 4 bases from J, with 9 bases in between. The CDR3 sequence is 13 residues long. CDR3 nucleotides: TGCAGTGCTAGAGATCCCCTTCCCACTGAAGCTTTCTTT. Amino acids: CSARDPLPTEAFF.

This clonotype was picked up many times. The chain links TRBV7-2 to TRBJ2-3, with D possibly being TRBD2 (5 bases). The V gene lost 3 bases and the J gene lost 2 bases, with 6 bases spanning the gap. The CDR3 is 13 residues long. From germline, CDR1 is SGHTA and CDR2 FQGNSA. The CDR3 sequence is CASSFDYTDTQYF. CDR3 DNA sequence: TGTGCCAGCAGCTTCGACTACACAGATACGCAGTATTTT.

In this sample, this clonotype turned up many times. The rearrangement uses TRBV7-2 and TRBJ1-1, with D possibly matching TRBD1 (5 bases). Germline V gene lookup returns CDR1 SGHTA and CDR2 FQGNSA. This CDR3 is 15 amino acids long. The V and J ends lost 3 bases and 3 bases respectively, with 14 bases between them. Written as DNA, the CDR3 is TGTGCCAGCAGCTTTTCTTATTCGGGGGACACTGAAGCTTTCTTT. Amino acid sequence: CASSFSYSGDTEAFF.

This clonotype appeared many times. The CDR3 sequence: CASSLDRGNEKLFF. The CDR3 bases are TGTGCCAGCAGTCTCGACAGGGGAAATGAAAAACTGTTTTTT. The J gene is TRBJ1-4, the V gene TRBV7-2; 8 positions agree with TRBD1. This CDR3 contains 14 residues. The junction had 5 bases not matched to a gene; V was cut back by 6 bases and J by 5 bases. CDR1 is SGHTA and CDR2 is FQGNSA in the germline V gene. The entire variable domain, with the rest obtained from reference TRBV7-2 and TRBJ1-4, is as follows: GAGVSQSPSNKVTEKGKDVELRCDPISGHTALYWYRQSLGQGLEFLIYFQGNSAPDKSGLPSDRFSAERTGGSVSTLTIQRTQQEDSAVYLCASSLDRGNEKLFFGSGTQLSVL.

CDR3 sequence reads: CASSLGEYSNQPQHF. The CDR3 nucleotides read TGTGCCAGCAGTTTAGGAGAGTATAGCAATCAGCCCCAGCATTTT. The rearrangement uses TRBV12-3 or TRBV12-4 and TRBJ1-5; no definite D call. The CDR3 has 15 residues. V shed 1 base and J shed 0 bases, with 7 bases lying between them.

The V call is TRBV19, the J call TRBJ2-5; the D gene is possibly TRBD1 (5 bases). The length of the CDR3 is 13 residues. Germline lookup yields CDR1 LNHDA and CDR2 SQIVND (reference sequence). The V end lost 4 bases, the J end lost 7 bases, and 13 bases lay between the germline ends. CDR3 in amino acids: CASSTPGRATQYF. The CDR3 region has the DNA TGTGCCAGTAGTACACCAGGGCGTGCGACCCAGTACTTC.

This clonotype was seen ten or more times. The chain is built from TRBV3-1 and TRBJ2-3; 15 nucleotides align to TRBD2. Germline trimming cut 5 bases from V and 1 base from J; bases unmatched to any gene: 7. This CDR3 region has 18 residues. Germline V gene lookup returns CDR1 LGHDT and CDR2 YNNKEL (reference sequence). The DNA of the CDR3 is TGTGCCAGCAGCTGGGGACTAGCGGGAGGCGGGGGCACAGATACGCAGTATTTT. Translation gives CASSWGLAGGGGTDTQYF.

A few counts support this clonotype. The chain is built from TRBV12-3 or TRBV12-4 and TRBJ1-5; D is perhaps TRBD1 (5 bases). Trimming shortened V by 0 bases and J by 13 bases, and 13 bases separated the two germline ends. The CDR3 sequence is 13 residues long. CDR3 sequence: CASSLAGTSDQHF. The DNA of the CDR3 is TGTGCCAGCAGTTTAGCTGGGACTTCTGATCAGCATTTT.

The chain combines TRBV6-6 with TRBJ2-7, with D maybe TRBD2 (5 bases). V dropped 10 bases and J dropped 1 base, with 14 bases sitting between them. Germline V gives CDR1 MNHNY, CDR2 SVGAGI (reference sequence). This CDR3 comprises 13 residues. The CDR3 protein is CATQPRGSYEQYF. CDR3 sequence (DNA): TGTGCCACGCAACCTCGAGGGTCCTACGAGCAGTACTTC.

This clonotype has a handful of counts. This chain connects TRBV7-6 to TRBJ1-1; no definite D call. Trimming removed 5 bases at V and 4 bases at J, with 14 bases between. This CDR3 is 14 amino acids long. Germline assignment: CDR1 SGHVS and CDR2 FNYEAQ. DNA of the CDR3: TGTGCCAGCAGCGCTATGGGTCCCGCCACTGAAGCTTTCTTT. Translation gives CASSAMGPATEAFF.

This chain links TRBV6-1 with TRBJ2-7, with TRBD1 matching 12 bases. In germline, CDR1 is MNHNS, CDR2 SASEGT. CDR3 length: 19 amino acids. J gave up 2 bases and V 2 bases, and 13 bases lay outside the gene matches. DNA of the CDR3: TGTGCCAGCAGTGAATTGGGACAGGGGGCCACTATCCCTGCCTACGAGCAGTACTTC. Translation: CASSELGQGATIPAYEQYF.

This clonotype was seen a few times. The rearrangement uses TRBV7-2 and TRBJ2-5; 7 bases are a match to TRBD2. V trimming: 4 bases; J trimming: 2 bases; junction bases outside the gene matches: 10. The germline V gene has CDR1 SGHTA and CDR2 FQGNSA. The CDR3 covers 16 residues. This chain's CDR3 is CASSSNTLGLQETQYF. DNA of the CDR3: TGTGCCAGCAGCTCAAACACACTGGGACTACAAGAGACCCAGTACTTC. Full variable domain (outside the CDR3, taken from reference TRBV7-2 and TRBJ2-5): GAGVSQSPSNKVTEKGKDVELRCDPISGHTALYWYRQSLGQGLEFLIYFQGNSAPDKSGLPSDRFSAERTGGSVSTLTIQRTQQEDSAVYLCASSSNTLGLQETQYFGPGTRLLVL.